Below, one T cell receptor (beta chain) is given with its context. The antigen remains unidentified. The data belong to a study of shared clonotypes between healthy human individuals. Study observations and caveats: Clonotypes that were shared across a handful of donors made up around 5% of naive CD4 clonotypes. The authors expected sequencing depth to affect clonotype sharing among donors.

The method was immunoSEQ multiplex PCR; TCRdb's version includes in-frame clones alone and lacks a portion of them. The table has hundreds of thousands of clones, around 78% seen once. The authors divided CD4+ cells into CD45RA+ naive and CD45RA-negative memory subsets. The CDR3 length is 13 residues. V was cut by 4 bases and J by 4 bases, with 11 bases left in between. The germline V gene encodes CDR1 MDHEN and CDR2 SYDVKM. Input material: memory CD4+ T cells sorted from blood. Subset meaning: CD45RA-negative fraction. The chain recombines TRBV28 with TRBJ2-7; possibly TRBD2 for D (6 bases). The clonotype comes from a woman in her twenties or thirties in good health. CDR3 protein: CASSSGGVYEQYF. The CDR3, as DNA: TGTGCCAGCAGTTCTGGCGGGGTTTACGAGCAGTACTTC.